This note documents a single T cell receptor (beta chain) sequence. This record comes from a study of blood T cell repertoires in COVID-19. Background on the study: Whether acute or convalescent, the COVID-19 samples came from the United States, Italy and Spain. PBMCs, B-cell-depleted T cells, or T cells were the source of the cDNA or gDNA that made up the material.

Produced via immunoSEQ multiplex PCR; TCRdb's table is partial and in-frame only. The sample has fewer than 110,000 clones; 70% to 90% are singletons. Deletions cut 4 bases from V and 13 bases from J, with 22 bases between. There are 14 residues in the CDR3. The germline CDR1 and CDR2 sequences are SGHRS and YFSETQ. Sequencing input: peripheral blood. This clonotype was obtained from a man aged 45-65 years in a cohort sampled during active COVID-19. This chain connects TRBV5-1 to TRBJ2-3, with a weak D call TRBD1 (6 bases). Here the CDR3 reads CASSPRTVHTVEYF. The CDR3, as DNA: TGCGCCAGCAGCCCCAGGACAGTTCACACGGTAGAGTATTTT.